Presented here are 25 T cell receptor beta chains from one specimen sequenced in a study of CXCR3-negative and CXCR3-positive naive CD8 T cells. Regarding the study as a whole: The TRB CDR3s that CXCR3-positive naive cells carried were more hydrophobic than those of CXCR3-negative naive cells.

UMI-labeled 5' RACE TRB cDNA libraries were prepared from the cells. TCRdb re-called the 5' RACE reads; one entry per CDR3 protein, DNA not given. Its table lists about 98,000 distinct CDR3 sequences. These TCRs are of unknown antigen specificity. Input material: naive CXCR3+ CD8+ T cells from blood. Subset defined: CD45RO-CCR7+CD27+CD95- naive CD8+ T cells expressing CXCR3 (TNR3+). These receptors were taken from a human donor in good health. Some clones in this sample may be carry-over from other donors' samples.

The V call is TRBV6-2 or TRBV6-3, the J call TRBJ1-5; TCRdb's D gene call, TRBD1, goes unchecked for lack of DNA. The CDR3 has 15 residues. Germline V gene lookup returns CDR1 MNHEY and CDR2 SVGEGT. CDR3: CASSPQLGDNQPQHF.

The chain joins TRBV6-5 to TRBJ2-1; TCRdb lists TRBD2, though no DNA is available to test this call. CDR3 size: 15 residues. Germline loops: CDR1 MNHEY, CDR2 SVGAGI. Here the CDR3 reads CASRLLAGGLNEQFF.

The gene calls are TRBV20-1 and TRBJ2-1. Germline V CDR1 and CDR2: DFQATT, SNEGSKA (reference sequence). This CDR3 has 14 amino acids. The CDR3 region is CSVHDQTSYNEQFF.

This rearrangement joins TRBV12-3 or TRBV12-4 to TRBJ2-1; as DNA is missing, the TRBD2 call by TCRdb cannot be tested. The CDR3 loop spans 16 amino acids. Here the CDR3 reads CASSWVGLAGSNEQFF.

The chain links TRBV27 to TRBJ1-1. The CDR3 covers 12 residues. The germline V gene encodes CDR1 MNHEY and CDR2 SMNVEV (reference sequence). The CDR3 spells CASSDRFTEAFF.

The chain uses TRBV20-1 and TRBJ2-1; as DNA is missing, the TRBD1 call by TCRdb cannot be tested. The germline V gene encodes CDR1 DFQATT and CDR2 SNEGSKA (reference sequence). This CDR3 comprises 13 residues. The CDR3 loop reads CSAREGAGNEQFF.

The chain couples TRBV13 to TRBJ2-7; TCRdb indicates TRBD2, and absent DNA this call remains unverified. Germline V gene data show CDR1 as PRHDT and CDR2 as FYEKMQ (reference sequence). This CDR3 is 15 amino acids long. Here the CDR3 reads CASSFGTSGTYEQYF. The entire variable domain, with the rest obtained from reference TRBV13 and TRBJ2-7, is as follows: AAGVIQSPRHLIKEKRETATLKCYPIPRHDTVYWYQQGPGQDPQFLISFYEKMQSDKGSIPDRFSAQQFSDYHSELNMSSLELGDSALYFCASSFGTSGTYEQYFGPGTRLTVT.

The rearrangement joins TRBV29-1 to TRBJ2-2; the D call from TCRdb, TRBD1, cannot be confirmed without DNA. This CDR3 is 15 amino acids long. Germline lookup yields CDR1 SQVTM and CDR2 ANQGSEA. The CDR3 sequence: CSVVWGQGNTGELFF.

CDR3 in amino acids: CASSLDRGYEQYF. The gene calls are TRBV28 and TRBJ2-7; the D call from TCRdb, TRBD1, cannot be confirmed without DNA. The CDR3 loop spans 13 amino acids. CDR1 and CDR2 (germline): MDHEN, SYDVKM.

This chain connects TRBV9 to TRBJ1-6. Germline V gives CDR1 SGDLS, CDR2 YYNGEE. The CDR3 sequence is 16 residues long. The CDR3 loop reads CASSRSDGPYNSPLHF.

The chain couples TRBV14 to TRBJ2-3; there is no DNA to check the TCRdb D call of TRBD1. Per germline, CDR1 SGHDN and CDR2 FVKESK. The CDR3 extends over 16 amino acids. The CDR3 spells CASSQRQGRLGDTQYF.

The chain recombines TRBV6-6 with TRBJ2-1. This CDR3 region has 11 residues. CDR1 is MNHNY and CDR2 is SVGAGI in the germline V gene (reference sequence). CDR3 residues: CASSPTGEQFF.

The rearrangement uses TRBV29-1 and TRBJ2-1; TCRdb proposes TRBD2, but this gene call is untestable without DNA. The germline V gene encodes CDR1 SQVTM and CDR2 ANQGSEA. This CDR3 contains 18 residues. Here the CDR3 reads CSVALGKYGGFRYNEQFF.

The chain carries TRBV7-9 and TRBJ2-7; as DNA is missing, the TRBD1 call by TCRdb cannot be tested. In germline, CDR1 is SEHNR, CDR2 FQNEAQ (reference sequence). CDR3 length equals 15 residues. CDR3 sequence: CASSTGTPEAYEQYF.

The chain has TRBV12-3 or TRBV12-4 and TRBJ2-2. This CDR3 comprises 13 residues. The CDR3 loop reads CASSPPNTGELFF.

This sequence joins TRBV4-3 and TRBJ2-7; TCRdb outputs TRBD1, but without DNA this stays unchecked. This CDR3 comprises 17 residues. The germline V gene encodes CDR1 LGHNA and CDR2 YSLEER. The CDR3 sequence is CASSQDLMGGSTSEQYF.

The chain recombines TRBV7-3 with TRBJ2-1; TCRdb designates TRBD1, a call that cannot be tested without DNA. Per the germline V gene, CDR1 is SGHTA and CDR2 is FQGTGA. This CDR3 comprises 14 residues. Here the CDR3 reads CASSLSGTGDEQFF.

This rearrangement joins TRBV11-2 to TRBJ2-2; the D call from TCRdb, TRBD1, cannot be confirmed without DNA. The CDR3 spans 16 residues. From germline, CDR1 is SGHAT and CDR2 FQNNGV. The chain's CDR3 is CASRRARGGDTGELFF. Using reference TRBV11-2 and TRBJ2-2 for the parts outside the CDR3, the full variable domain is EAGVAQSPRYKIIEKRQSVAFWCNPISGHATLYWYQQILGQGPKLLIQFQNNGVVDDSQLPKDRFSAERLKGVDSTLKIQPAKLEDSAVYLCASRRARGGDTGELFFGEGSRLTVL.

This chain's CDR3 is CASSSTNTGQGNSYEQYF. The rearrangement links TRBV7-9 to TRBJ2-7; the TRBD1 assignment by TCRdb is unverifiable without DNA. Germline CDR1 and CDR2: SEHNR and FQNEAQ (reference sequence). This CDR3 is 18 amino acids long.

V is TRBV29-1 and J is TRBJ2-7; the D call from TCRdb, TRBD1, cannot be confirmed without DNA. This CDR3 contains 12 residues. Germline CDR1 SQVTM, CDR2 ANQGSEA. CDR3 region: CSGQGETYEQYF.

The V and J genes are TRBV29-1 and TRBJ2-7; without DNA, the TCRdb call of TRBD2 cannot be checked. Looked up from germline, CDR1 is SQVTM and CDR2 is ANQGSEA. The CDR3 has 13 amino acids. The CDR3 sequence is CSVEAGGTYEQYF.

V and J are TRBV30 and TRBJ2-1; TCRdb's D call, TRBD1, is unchecked because there is no DNA. Germline-derived CDR1 and CDR2 are GTSNPN and SVGIG (reference sequence). The CDR3 extends over 12 amino acids. This CDR3 is CAWAPGSGEQFF.

The J gene is TRBJ2-7, the V gene TRBV6-6. CDR1 and CDR2 from the germline V gene are MNHNY and SVGAGI (reference sequence). This CDR3 has 12 residues. CDR3 protein: CASSQSSYEQYF.

The chain employs TRBV12-3 or TRBV12-4 and TRBJ1-2; there is no DNA to check the TCRdb D call of TRBD1. The CDR3 is 15 amino acids. The CDR3 loop is CASQMSGTENYGYTF.

The V call is TRBV7-3, the J call TRBJ1-1. Per germline, CDR1 SGHTA and CDR2 FQGTGA. The CDR3 spans 16 residues. The CDR3 here is CASTLGIIGANTEAFF.